This T cell receptor (beta chain) stems from a study of metastatic and nonmetastatic thyroid tumors (dated by TCRdb to the early 2020s). About the full investigation: Repertoires from peripheral blood and from tumor or nodule tissue samples of malignant and benign thyroid patients were compared.

For this clone: Which antigen it targets is not known. Qualities for individual bases were not recorded, and no much larger clone is one base off.

No patient had received any treatment before thyroid surgery. The study retrospectively analysed patient clinical samples collected from about 2012 to 2018 using T-cell receptor beta sequencing. Libraries were built with PCR. Sequencing was performed on an Illumina HiSeq 4000. High-throughput sequencing was used to profile the CDR3 region of the TCR beta-chain in every patient. As for the original processing: The researchers built a classifier to tell apart papillary thyroid cancer patients with distant metastasis, based on CDR3 differences among clinicopathological groups. To measure repertoire diversity the researchers used the Shannon index, while the Morisita-Horn index served to gauge how similar the tumor and blood repertoires were. Clones were called with MiXCR by TCRdb after fastp trimmed the public reads at Q25, and only in-frame beta chains were retained. It is TCRdb's table, rather than the study itself, that gives the V and J calls and clone size. The sample table shows some 17,000 clones, and about a third are seen once. 17% of the sample is held by the ten biggest clonotypes.

The germline ends are 17 bases apart after V is trimmed by 6 bases and J by 14 bases. CDR3 length: 13 amino acids, cysteine to phenylalanine. Just CDR3 DNA is preserved here, 39 bases in frame from base 1. Study-level results and caveats: In both blood and tumor samples, TCR beta diversity was reported to be significantly higher in malignant tumors than in benign nodules.

Sequencing input: tumor tissue. This sequence originates from a female donor with papillary thyroid cancer or a benign thyroid nodule (not recorded which). Some clones in this sample may be carry-over from other donors' samples. The V and J genes are TRBV12-3 or TRBV12-4 and TRBJ1-6; perhaps TRBD1 is the D gene, with 6 bases matching. The bases are TGTGCCAGCAGGCGACAGGAGATCTCAGCCCTCCACTTT. It translates as CASRRQEISALHF.